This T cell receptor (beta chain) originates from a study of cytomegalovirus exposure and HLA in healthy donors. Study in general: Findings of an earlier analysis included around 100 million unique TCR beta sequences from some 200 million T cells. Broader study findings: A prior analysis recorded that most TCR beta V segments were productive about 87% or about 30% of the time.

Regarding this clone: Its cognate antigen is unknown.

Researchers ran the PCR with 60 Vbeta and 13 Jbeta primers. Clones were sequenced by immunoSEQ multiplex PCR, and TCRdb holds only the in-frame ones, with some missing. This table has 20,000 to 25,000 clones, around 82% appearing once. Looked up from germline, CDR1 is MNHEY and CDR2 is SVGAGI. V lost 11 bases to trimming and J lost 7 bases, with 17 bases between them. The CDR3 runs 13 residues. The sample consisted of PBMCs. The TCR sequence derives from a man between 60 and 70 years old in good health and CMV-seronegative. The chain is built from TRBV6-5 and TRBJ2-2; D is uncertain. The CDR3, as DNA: TGTGCCGCCCGCCCCGCGGCGCACGGGGAGCTGTTTTTT. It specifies CAARPAAHGELFF.